This is a list of T cell receptor beta chains from one sample in a study of T cells expressing NK-cell markers. Reanalyzing the 5' RACE reads, TCRdb keeps one entry per CDR3 protein, without DNA. This sample contains more than 250,000 distinct CDR3 sequences. The sample taken for sequencing was blood T cells: a sorted CD56 or NKG2C T cell subset, CD4+ or CD8+ T cells, or bulk PBMC T cells (not recorded which). The receptors were sampled from a young man in good health. CDR3s include the opening cysteine and the closing phenylalanine or tryptophan.

V	J	CDR3
TRBV10-3	TRBJ2-7	CAISVGGDEQYF
TRBV20-1	TRBJ1-4	CSAAYGATNEKLFF
TRBV20-1	TRBJ2-7	CSASDRFPYEQYF
TRBV2	TRBJ2-5	CASRDTSMAETQYF
TRBV18	TRBJ2-7	CASSPPGLAGRYEQYF
TRBV5-1	TRBJ1-5	CASSLGGGAEQPQHF
TRBV10-1	TRBJ2-3	CASSEDKLFTDTQYF
TRBV5-1	TRBJ2-1	CASSLPSGDQNEQFF
TRBV21-1	TRBJ2-1	CAGKDGTNEQFF
TRBV10-3	TRBJ2-1	CAISVGQTYNEQFF
TRBV7-3	TRBJ2-2	CASSQSGITTGELFF